Presented here are 23 T cell receptor beta chains from one specimen sequenced in a study of breast tumors, draining lymph nodes, adjacent tissues. The lymph nodes were axillary draining lymph nodes from breast cancer patients. Via MiXCR, TCRdb re-called the multiplex PCR reads, giving one row per CDR3 protein. The profile shows more than 250,000 distinct CDR3 sequences, more than 30% of them singletons. Sequences were obtained from axillary lymph node tissue. These receptors were taken from a female donor with breast cancer. Some clones in this sample may be carry-over from other donors' samples.

Points on this clonotype: The germline gene is not matched at one end of the junction; a read error may be the cause. The chain is built from TRBV7-2 and TRBJ2-7; TRBD1 aligns across 8 bases. This CDR3 region has 15 residues. The germline gives CDR1 SGHTA, CDR2 FQGNSA. The CDR3 region has the DNA TGTGCCGGCAGCTTAGCCTGGACAGGGCTGGACGAGCAGTACTTC. Translated, it gives CAGSLAWTGLDEQYF.

This clonotype appeared a few times. The chain carries TRBV30 and TRBJ1-3; no definite D call. The V gene's germline CDR1 is GTSNPN and CDR2 SVGIG (reference sequence). This CDR3 comprises 14 residues. V shed 4 bases and J shed 0 bases, with 10 bases lying between them. CDR3 loop: CAWTPGFSGNTIYF. In nucleotides, the CDR3 is TGTGCCTGGACCCCCGGGTTCTCTGGAAACACCATATATTTT.

This clonotype was counted ten times or more. This chain uses TRBV20-1 with TRBJ2-1; 11 positions match TRBD2. Trimming removed 8 bases from V and 4 bases from J; junction bases left unmatched: 28. The CDR3 contains 21 residues. From germline, CDR1 is DFQATT and CDR2 SNEGSKA (reference sequence). The DNA of the CDR3 is TGCAGTCTCGTGAGCAGTGCTAGGGGTCTTAGCGGGAGGGCGGGGTACAATGAGCAGTTCTTC. It is translated as CSLVSSARGLSGRAGYNEQFF.

Remarks on this clonotype: At one end, the junction sequence differs from germline, possibly due to a read error. The CDR3 region has the DNA TGTGCCAGCGGGGGACTAGCGGACGACAATGAGCAGCTCTTC. This translates into CASGGLADDNEQLF. The J gene is TRBJ2-1, the V gene TRBV9; 11 bases match TRBD2. Germline lookup yields CDR1 SGDLS and CDR2 YYNGEE. This CDR3 has 14 amino acids.

Concerning this clonotype: At one end the junction does not follow the germline gene, possibly because of a read error. V and J are TRBV2 and TRBJ2-7, with unresolved D. The CDR3 covers 14 residues. CDR1 is SNHLY and CDR2 is FYNNEI in the germline V gene. Here the CDR3 DNA reads TGTGCCAGCAGTGACCAGGCATCGGTCTACGGGCAGTACTTC. Its translation: CASSDQASVYGQYF.

V and J are TRBV2 and TRBJ1-4; no firm D call. Trimming removed 4 bases from V and 3 bases from J, with 33 bases in between. From germline, CDR1 is SNHLY and CDR2 FYNNEI. This CDR3 has 22 amino acids. The CDR3 region is CASSGRANSNQPKVYSNEKLFF. The CDR3 region has the DNA TGTGCCAGCAGTGGAAGGGCCAATAGCAATCAGCCCAAAGTGTACTCTAATGAAAAACTGTTTTTT.

This chain joins TRBV19 and TRBJ2-7, with 7 bases lining up with TRBD1. After removal of 5 bases from V and 7 bases from J, the junction contained 20 bases not matched to a gene. Germline assignment: CDR1 LNHDA and CDR2 SQIVND (reference sequence). The CDR3 extends over 17 amino acids. CDR3 sequence reads: CASSSDRAVGTYNEQYF. DNA of the CDR3: TGTGCCAGTAGTTCCGACAGGGCAGTGGGTACCTACAATGAGCAGTACTTC. The full variable domain, with the rest looked up from reference TRBV19 and TRBJ2-7, is DGGITQSPKYLFRKEGQNVTLSCEQNLNHDAMYWYRQDPGQGLRLIYYSQIVNDFQKGDIAEGYSVSREKKESFPLTVTSAQKNPTAFYLCASSSDRAVGTYNEQYFGPGTRLTVT.

In its sample, this clonotype was seen many times. This sequence joins TRBV3-1 and TRBJ2-5; D remains unclear. With 1 base removed from V and 4 bases from J, the gap between germline ends came to 7 bases. CDR1 and CDR2 from the germline V gene are LGHDT and YNNKEL (reference sequence). The CDR3 covers 13 residues. CDR3 residues: CASSQVDGETQYF. DNA of the CDR3: TGTGCCAGCAGCCAAGTTGACGGAGAGACCCAGTACTTC.

V is TRBV11-2 and J is TRBJ1-5; TRBD1 matches 8 bases. Germline V lookup: CDR1 SGHAT, CDR2 FQNNGV. The CDR3 consists of 17 residues. Unmatched junction bases numbered 16, after V lost 1 base and J lost 11 bases. Here the CDR3 DNA reads TGTGCCAGCAGCTTAGGAGACAGGGGACTAGCGGGAGAGACCCAGCATTTT. Translation: CASSLGDRGLAGETQHF.

In the case of this clonotype: A much larger clone differs by one base, so this may be a read error. V is TRBV20-1 and J is TRBJ2-1, with 9 bases aligning to TRBD2. The CDR3 spans 13 residues. Germline V gene sequence: CDR1 DFQATT, CDR2 SNEGSKA (reference sequence). The CDR3 region has the DNA TGCAGTGTCTTAGCGGGAGTGTCGAATGCGCAGTTCTTC. Amino acid sequence: CSVLAGVSNAQFF.

In its sample, this clonotype was seen many times. The chain links TRBV6-6 to TRBJ1-2; TRBD1 agrees at 7 bases. There are 16 residues in the CDR3. CDR1 and CDR2 (germline): MNHNY, SVGAGI (reference sequence). The junction had 6 bases not matched to a gene; V was cut back by 0 bases and J by 2 bases. As DNA, the CDR3 is TGTGCCAGCAGTTACTCTAAAGGGGGCGGCAACTATGGCTACACCTTC. Protein sequence: CASSYSKGGGNYGYTF.

This clonotype showed up many times. The rearrangement links TRBV6-1 to TRBJ1-4; 9 positions match TRBD1. CDR1 and CDR2 from the germline V gene are MNHNS and SASEGT. The CDR3 contains 14 residues. The V gene end was trimmed by 6 bases and the J gene end by 11 bases; junction bases not matched to a gene: 10. Written as DNA, the CDR3 is TGTGCCAGCAGCGACCCTACCGGGACAGGGAAACTGTTTTTT. Encoded protein: CASSDPTGTGKLFF.

This clonotype was recorded only once. The CDR3 spells CASSVESSGRAGYEQYF. The DNA of the CDR3 is TGTGCCAGCAGCGTAGAGTCTAGCGGGAGGGCCGGTTACGAGCAGTACTTC. The rearrangement links TRBV9 to TRBJ2-7; 12 nucleotides line up with TRBD2. The CDR3 is made up of 17 amino acids. Germline CDR1 is SGDLS and CDR2 is YYNGEE. The V gene end was trimmed by 0 bases and the J gene end by 4 bases; junction bases not matched to a gene: 8.

The chain has TRBV7-2 and TRBJ1-2; D is undetermined. Germline CDR1 is SGHTA and CDR2 is FQGNSA. This CDR3 is 12 amino acids long. CDR3 sequence reads: CARAGSIYGYTF. CDR3 coding DNA: TGTGCTAGAGCCGGGTCCATCTATGGCTACACCTTC.

To note about this clonotype: This may arise from a read error, as a much more abundant clone is one base away. The CDR3 coding sequence is TGTGCCAGCAGTCAATCCTACGGGCTAAACTATGGCTACACCTTC. It codes for CASSQSYGLNYGYTF. The rearrangement joins TRBV6-5 to TRBJ1-2; D not resolved. CDR1 MNHEY and CDR2 SVGAGI come from the germline V gene. V was shortened by 5 bases and J by 2 bases, with 15 bases between the two germline ends. This CDR3 has 15 amino acids.

The table lists this clonotype with many counts. The chain recombines TRBV9 with TRBJ1-2, with D uncertain. The CDR3 totals 11 residues. The V end was cut by 0 bases, the J end by 12 bases, with 9 bases between. Germline V gene lookup returns CDR1 SGDLS and CDR2 YYNGEE. This chain's CDR3 is CASSVGGEHTF. In DNA form, the CDR3 reads TGTGCCAGCAGCGTAGGAGGTGAGCACACCTTC.

This clonotype was counted many times. The CDR3 region is CATSDRGQVGGTDTQYF. Here the CDR3 DNA reads TGTGCCACCAGTGACCGCGGACAGGTGGGCGGCACAGATACGCAGTATTTT. V usage is TRBV24-1 and J usage is TRBJ2-3; TRBD1 agrees at 7 bases. After removal of 4 bases from V and 1 base from J, the junction contained 10 bases not matched to a gene. The CDR3 runs to 17 residues. CDR1 KGHDR and CDR2 SFDVKD come from the germline V gene.

This clonotype turned up a few times. The V call is TRBV6-1, the J call TRBJ1-5; D not certain. Trimming left V 2 bases short and J 4 bases short, with 6 bases between. CDR1 is MNHNS, CDR2 SASEGT, per germline. This CDR3 is built from 13 residues. Written as DNA, the CDR3 is TGTGCCAGCAGTGAAAGGGCTAATCAGCCCCAGCATTTT. Translated: CASSERANQPQHF.

This clonotype was recorded a few times. This chain connects TRBV27 to TRBJ2-5; TRBD1 agrees at 7 bases. With 4 bases clipped from V and 3 bases from J, the junction kept 8 bases outside the gene matches. CDR1 is MNHEY, CDR2 SMNVEV, per germline (reference sequence). This CDR3 region has 15 residues. The CDR3 bases are TGTGCCAGCAGTTCCACCGTCAGGGGGAAAGAGACCCAGTACTTC. Translating it yields CASSSTVRGKETQYF.

This clonotype was detected many times. The chain combines TRBV5-8 with TRBJ1-2; D gene unclear. This CDR3 is built from 14 residues. V gave up 2 bases and J gave up 3 bases, with 11 bases separating them. Germline V CDR1 and CDR2: SGHTS, YDEGEE. The CDR3: CASSLSGSYYGYTF. For the CDR3, the DNA is TGTGCCAGCAGCTTATCCGGGAGCTACTATGGCTACACCTTC. The entire variable domain, with the rest obtained from reference TRBV5-8 and TRBJ1-2, is as follows: EAGVTQSPTHLIKTRGQQATLRCSPISGHTSVYWYQQALGLGLQFLLWYDEGEERNRGNFPPRFSGRQFPNYSSELNVNALELEDSALYLCASSLSGSYYGYTFGSGTRLTVV.

About this clonotype: The junction departs from germline at one end; a sequencing error may be responsible. The chain combines TRBV24-1 with TRBJ2-2, with D maybe TRBD1 (6 bases). The V gene's germline CDR1 is KGHDR and CDR2 SFDVKD. The CDR3 has 9 residues. In DNA form, the CDR3 reads TGTGCCACCAGTGATACCGACAGGTTT. As protein: CATSDTDRF.

This clonotype was counted ten times or more. The chain recombines TRBV4-2 with TRBJ2-2; 9 positions match TRBD2. This CDR3 is 17 amino acids long. V shed 0 bases, J shed 5 bases, and the junction held 7 bases outside the gene matches. Germline V gene sequence: CDR1 LGHNA, CDR2 YNFKEQ. The CDR3 DNA reads as TGTGCCAGCAGCCAAGACGTGATAGCGGGAGAGACCGGGGAGCTGTTTTTT. It yields the protein CASSQDVIAGETGELFF.

As for this clonotype: An end of the junction differs from the germline gene, which may be a read error. V is TRBV7-8 and J is TRBJ1-4; possibly TRBD1 for D (5 bases). The CDR3 is 16 amino acids. CDR1 is SGHVS, CDR2 FQNEAQ, per germline. The CDR3 here is CASSLARGERHEKLFF. The CDR3 DNA follows: TGTGCCAGCAGCTTAGCGCGGGGGGAAAGACATGAAAAACTGTTCTTT.